Below, 30 T cell receptor beta chains from the same sample are listed, as sequenced in a study of type 1 and type 2 diabetes patients. Genomic DNA was the PCR template. Multiplex PCR with 30 forward and 13 reverse primers amplified the TCR beta CDR3. MiXCR was run by TCRdb on the multiplex PCR reads, yielding one entry per CDR3 protein. The sample has 280,000 or so distinct CDR3 sequences, over 45% seen once; the top ten hold roughly an eighth. The sample comprised peripheral blood mononuclear cells (PBMCs). The receptors were sampled from a man aged 18 to 30 with type 2 diabetes.

The chain employs TRBV19 and TRBJ1-1; D is unresolved. The germline CDR1 and CDR2 sequences are LNHDA and SQIVND (reference sequence). The CDR3 is 13 amino acids. V lost 6 bases to trimming and J lost 0 bases, with 8 bases between them. The CDR3 coding sequence is TGTGCCAGTAGCGACACTTTGAACACTGAAGCTTTCTTT. As protein: CASSDTLNTEAFF.

V gene TRBV5-1 combines with J gene TRBJ2-5; no firm D call. Germline-derived CDR1 and CDR2 are SGHRS and YFSETQ. The ends were cut back, 4 bases at V and 2 bases at J, with 9 bases in the middle. The CDR3 is 13 residues long. CDR3 loop: CASSLDEQETQYF. The CDR3 nucleotides read TGCGCCAGCAGCCTCGACGAACAAGAGACCCAGTACTTC.

The V and J genes are TRBV7-2 and TRBJ1-5; TRBD1 matches at 7 bases. The V gene end was trimmed by 5 bases and the J gene end by 7 bases; junction bases not matched to a gene: 2. This CDR3 contains 12 residues. CDR1 is SGHTA, CDR2 FQGNSA, per germline. The CDR3 nucleotides are TGTGCCAGCAGCCAGGGGGAACAGCCCCAGCATTTT. The encoded protein is CASSQGEQPQHF.

This clonotype came up many times. This rearrangement joins TRBV30 to TRBJ2-1, with D tentatively TRBD1 (6 bases). Trimming shortened V by 7 bases and J by 6 bases, and 10 bases separated the two germline ends. Germline V lookup: CDR1 GTSNPN, CDR2 SVGIG (reference sequence). The length of the CDR3 is 11 residues. CDR3 residues: CASKGVNEQFF. CDR3 DNA: TGTGCCTCAAAGGGGGTCAATGAGCAGTTCTTC.

With respect to this clonotype: The junction differs from germline at one of its ends, possibly a read error. This chain links TRBV9 with TRBJ1-2; weak D call: TRBD1 (5 bases). From germline, CDR1 is SGDLS and CDR2 YYNGEE. CDR3 size: 14 residues. The CDR3 loop reads CASSIDGGEGGYAF. CDR3 DNA: TGTGCCAGCAGCATAGACGGGGGTGAAGGTGGCTACGCCTTC.

This chain joins TRBV7-2 and TRBJ1-6; D may be TRBD1 (6 bases). This CDR3 is built from 13 residues. From germline, CDR1 is SGHTA and CDR2 FQGNSA. Trimming removed 6 bases from V and 7 bases from J, with 10 bases in between. The CDR3 DNA is TGTGCCAGCAGGGGGGGCATCAATTCACCCCTCCACTTT. As protein: CASRGGINSPLHF.

The chain links TRBV10-1 to TRBJ2-5; tentative D call: TRBD2 (6 bases). Germline V gives CDR1 WNHNN, CDR2 SYGVQD (reference sequence). This CDR3 has 14 amino acids. V dropped 6 bases and J dropped 4 bases, with 15 bases sitting between them. DNA for the CDR3: TGCGCCAGCAGCTTGACGGGGGTGCGAGAGACCCAGTACTTC. Encoded protein: CASSLTGVRETQYF.

The V and J genes are TRBV10-1 and TRBJ1-1; D ambiguous. The V end was cut by 4 bases, the J end by 7 bases, with 13 bases between. This CDR3 contains 13 residues. Germline CDR1 WNHNN, CDR2 SYGVQD (reference sequence). CDR3 nucleotide sequence: TGCGCCAGCAGTGTCGGCAGACTAAGTGAAGCTTTCTTT. It is translated as CASSVGRLSEAFF.

This chain uses TRBV19 with TRBJ2-1, with 12 bases that match TRBD2. V trimming: 2 bases; J trimming: 3 bases; junction bases outside the gene matches: 2. Germline V gene lookup returns CDR1 LNHDA and CDR2 SQIVND (reference sequence). The CDR3 contains 16 residues. The CDR3 loop is CASSIRTSGIYNEQFF. The CDR3 DNA follows: TGTGCCAGTAGTATAAGGACTAGCGGGATCTACAATGAGCAGTTCTTC.

V and J are TRBV5-1 and TRBJ2-3; the D is unclear. The CDR3 is made up of 14 amino acids. The V gene lost 5 bases and the J gene lost 6 bases, with 16 bases spanning the gap. Germline V lookup: CDR1 SGHRS, CDR2 YFSETQ. CDR3 residues: CASSPRSGPDTQYF. CDR3 DNA: TGCGCCAGCAGTCCTCGTTCCGGGCCCGATACGCAGTATTTT.

This clonotype was recorded at least ten times. This chain uses TRBV7-2 with TRBJ1-1; possible D gene TRBD1, 5 bases. The CDR3 runs to 13 residues. V dropped 1 base and J dropped 4 bases, with 7 bases sitting between them. Germline values: CDR1 SGHTA, CDR2 FQGNSA. CDR3 in DNA: TGTGCCAGCAGCTTAGGACAGACCACTGAAGCTTTCTTT. It codes for CASSLGQTTEAFF.

In this sample, this clonotype turned up many times. This chain links TRBV2 with TRBJ1-2, with 9 bases matching TRBD1. The CDR3 spans 13 residues. Germline V gene data show CDR1 as SNHLY and CDR2 as FYNNEI. The J segment lost 4 bases and the V segment lost 7 bases, leaving 4 bases of the junction unmatched. The CDR3 region is CASNRGQGYGYTF. CDR3 coding DNA: TGTGCCAGCAACAGGGGGCAGGGCTATGGCTACACCTTC.

CDR3 nucleotide sequence: TGTGCCATCGGTTTAAGCGGGATATTGAGTGAGCAGTTCTTC. This gives the protein CAIGLSGILSEQFF. The J gene is TRBJ2-1, the V gene TRBV10-3; 7 bases fit TRBD2. This CDR3 region has 14 residues. The trim removed 8 bases at V and 9 bases at J, leaving 13 bases unmatched. The V gene's germline CDR1 is ENHRY and CDR2 SYGVKD.

This chain connects TRBV20-1 to TRBJ2-5; TRBD2 matches at 12 bases. The J call could be wrong; TRBJ2-1 is a better fit for the DNA end. CDR1 is DFQATT, CDR2 SNEGSKA, per germline (reference sequence). There are 13 residues in the CDR3. The CDR3 reads CSARGLAGGSQFF. CDR3 coding DNA: TGCAGTGCTAGAGGTCTAGCGGGAGGGTCGCAGTTCTTC.

This rearrangement joins TRBV19 to TRBJ1-4; weak D call: TRBD1 (5 bases). The germline V gene has CDR1 LNHDA and CDR2 SQIVND (reference sequence). V shed 3 bases and J shed 8 bases, with 19 bases lying between them. There are 16 residues in the CDR3. This CDR3 is CASSIGVGGPEEKLFF. DNA of the CDR3: TGTGCCAGTAGTATCGGGGTGGGGGGACCAGAGGAAAAACTGTTTTTT.

The chain couples TRBV10-3 to TRBJ2-2; the D is unclear. This CDR3 comprises 14 residues. The germline gives CDR1 ENHRY, CDR2 SYGVKD. Trimming pared 3 bases from V and 9 bases from J, leaving 14 bases between. The CDR3 nucleotides read TGTGCCATCAGTGATGGTAGCCTAGGTCGGGAGCTGTTTTTT. Its translation: CAISDGSLGRELFF.

This clonotype appeared a single time. A much larger clone differs by one base, so this may be a read error. CDR3 residues: CASSLAGTSQETQYF. The CDR3 DNA follows: TGTGCCAGCAGCTTAGCCGGGACAAGCCAAGAGACCCAGTACTTC. The V gene is TRBV7-2, the J gene TRBJ2-5; a weak D match, TRBD1 (6 bases). Germline V lookup: CDR1 SGHTA, CDR2 FQGNSA. The CDR3 contains 15 residues. The V and J ends lost 0 bases and 1 base respectively, with 9 bases between them.

This chain uses TRBV7-8 with TRBJ1-6, with D unclear. Germline V gives CDR1 SGHVS, CDR2 FQNEAQ. Trimming took 7 bases from V and 7 from J, leaving 11 bases between them. The CDR3 length is 13 residues. The CDR3 coding sequence is TGTGCCAGCACCGATACCCGGAATTCACCCCTCCACTTT. Translation: CASTDTRNSPLHF.

In this sample, this clonotype turned up a few times. This chain uses TRBV19 with TRBJ2-1, with TRBD2 identical over 7 bases. Germline V gene sequence: CDR1 LNHDA, CDR2 SQIVND (reference sequence). Losses at the gene ends were 6 bases for V and 3 bases for J; bases not matched to a gene: 14. There are 17 residues in the CDR3. The CDR3 is CASSSHRGVDNYNEQFF. The CDR3, as DNA: TGTGCCAGTAGCTCCCACCGGGGGGTGGATAACTACAATGAGCAGTTCTTC.

The rearrangement joins TRBV12-3 or TRBV12-4 to TRBJ1-2; no definite D call. This CDR3 has 14 residues. Trimming removed 0 bases at V and 1 base at J, with 6 bases between. CDR3 nucleotide sequence: TGTGCCAGCAGTTTAGCGGAAGGTAACTATGGCTACACCTTC. This gives the protein CASSLAEGNYGYTF.

The CDR3 DNA follows: TGTGCCAGCAGCGTAGGGGACGACAGGTATCTGCACTACGAGCAGTACTTC. Amino acids: CASSVGDDRYLHYEQYF. J is TRBJ2-7 and V is TRBV9; tentatively, D is TRBD1 (6 bases). V lost 0 bases and J 3 bases, leaving 19 bases between the germline ends. Germline V gene lookup returns CDR1 SGDLS and CDR2 YYNGEE. This CDR3 is 17 amino acids long.

The chain combines TRBV14 with TRBJ2-5; 11 bases are shared with TRBD2. Unmatched junction bases numbered 5, after V lost 0 bases and J lost 2 bases. CDR1 SGHDN and CDR2 FVKESK come from the germline V gene. The CDR3 consists of 17 residues. In DNA form, the CDR3 reads TGTGCCAGCAGCCAAGATTCGGGACTAGCGGCTCAAGAGACCCAGTACTTC. This translates into CASSQDSGLAAQETQYF. The whole variable domain, filled in from reference TRBV14 and TRBJ2-5, reads EAGVTQFPSHSVIEKGQTVTLRCDPISGHDNLYWYRRVMGKEIKFLLHFVKESKQDESGMPNNRFLAERTGGTYSTLKVQPAELEDSGVYFCASSQDSGLAAQETQYFGPGTRLLVL.

This chain connects TRBV20-1 to TRBJ1-2, with a weak D call TRBD1 (6 bases). The CDR3 extends over 13 amino acids. Germline V lookup: CDR1 DFQATT, CDR2 SNEGSKA (reference sequence). V shed 0 bases and J shed 5 bases, with 10 bases lying between them. The CDR3 DNA sequence: TGCAGTGCTAGAGAAGGGGGGATTTATGGCTACACCTTC. It encodes CSAREGGIYGYTF.

The chain is built from TRBV14 and TRBJ2-3; tentative D call: TRBD2 (5 bases). The CDR3 covers 17 residues. The V end lost 2 bases, the J end lost 8 bases, and 23 bases lay between the germline ends. The germline V gene has CDR1 SGHDN and CDR2 FVKESK. The CDR3 nucleotides read TGTGCCAGCAGCCAAATTGACGGATTACTAGTTCGCGGTACGCAGTATTTT. This encodes CASSQIDGLLVRGTQYF.

This chain's CDR3 is CASSPGREFYYMNTEAFF. The CDR3 DNA is TGTGCCAGCAGCCCGGGACGGGAGTTCTACTACATGAACACTGAAGCTTTCTTT. The rearrangement uses TRBV5-5 and TRBJ1-1; TRBD1 might be the D (5 bases). Trimming removed 4 bases from V and 0 bases from J, with 22 bases in between. CDR3 length: 18 residues. Germline CDR1 reads SGHKS; CDR2 reads YYEKEE (reference sequence).

A note on this clonotype: Possible read error: a much larger clone is one base away. Likely a read error: the CDR3 ends without its conserved phenylalanine or tryptophan. This chain uses TRBV19 with TRBJ1-1, with TRBD1 matching 11 bases. The junction had 4 bases not matched to a gene; V was cut back by 6 bases and J by 4 bases. Germline-derived CDR1 and CDR2 are LNHDA and SQIVND (reference sequence). This CDR3 is 14 amino acids long. This CDR3 reads CASSPGTGGTEAFS. Written as DNA, the CDR3 is TGTGCCAGTAGCCCGGGGACAGGGGGCACTGAAGCTTTCTCT.

J is TRBJ2-1 and V is TRBV19, with D tentatively TRBD1 or TRBD2 (5 bases each). Germline V gene lookup returns CDR1 LNHDA and CDR2 SQIVND (reference sequence). The CDR3 is 15 residues long. Trimming took 6 bases from V and 4 from J, leaving 16 bases between them. CDR3 protein: CASRTSGTGYNEQFF. Here the CDR3 DNA reads TGTGCCAGTAGGACTTCCGGGACGGGATACAATGAGCAGTTCTTC.

In its sample, this clonotype was seen once. Its ends do not fully match the called genes, so a read error is possible. Here the CDR3 reads CATSRVWGRALDTEAFF. DNA of the CDR3: TGTGCCACCAGCAGAGTTTGGGGGCGCGCTCTGGACACTGAAGCTTTCTTT. V usage is TRBV7-3 and J usage is TRBJ1-1; D is perhaps TRBD1 (6 bases). From germline, CDR1 is SGHTA and CDR2 FQGTGA. The CDR3 covers 17 residues. The complete variable domain, with remaining parts taken from reference TRBV7-3 and TRBJ1-1, reads GAGVSQTPSNKVTEKGKYVELRCDPISGHTALYWYRQSLGQGPEFLIYFQGTGAADDSGLPNDRFFAVRPEGSVSTLKIQRTERGDSAVYLCATSRVWGRALDTEAFFGQGTRLTVV.

The rearrangement links TRBV6-6 to TRBJ2-7, with D possibly matching TRBD2 (5 bases). This CDR3 region has 11 residues. The V end lost 7 bases, the J end lost 5 bases, and 9 bases lay between the germline ends. Per germline, CDR1 MNHNY and CDR2 SVGAGI (reference sequence). Written as DNA, the CDR3 is TGTGCCAGCACCTTGGGAGACGAGCAGTACTTC. Encoded protein: CASTLGDEQYF.

The V call is TRBV10-1, the J call TRBJ2-1; possible D gene TRBD1, 5 bases. The V and J ends lost 0 bases and 8 bases respectively, with 14 bases between them. CDR3 length: 15 residues. Germline-derived CDR1 and CDR2 are WNHNN and SYGVQD (reference sequence). The DNA of the CDR3 is TGCGCCAGCAGTGAGTCCCTTGCGCAGGGTTATGAGCAGTTCTTC. Translation gives CASSESLAQGYEQFF.